The clone carrying this T cell receptor (beta chain) was seen only a few times. There are 14 residues in the CDR3. The V gene's germline CDR1 is SGHNT and CDR2 YYREEE (reference sequence). Trimming shortened V by 6 bases and J by 0 bases, and 10 bases separated the two germline ends. The sample originates from a study of blood T cell repertoires in COVID-19. Per the authors' pipeline: Estimates of nucleated cell counts were drawn from the amplification of reference gene primers. TCRdb's copy holds only in-frame clones and misses some; the assay was immunoSEQ multiplex PCR. The V and J calls and clone size were taken over from that table, and D and trimming were inferred from the DNA. The table records about 200,000 clones, almost 85% of them present only once.

The chain recombines TRBV5-4 with TRBJ2-1, with a possible D match to TRBD1 (6 bases). The sample was PBMCs or T cells enriched from blood (not recorded which). The clonotype was recovered from a man aged 40-55 years who had recovered from COVID-19. The CDR3 DNA is TGTGCCAGCACTGGACAGAACTCCTACAATGAGCAGTTCTTC. Translated: CASTGQNSYNEQFF.